This TCR beta chain was captured in a study of CD8+ T cells in alopecia areata. Study background: For 6 to 18 months, tofacitinib was taken, and 6 months off drug followed.

From germline, CDR1 is SGDLS and CDR2 YYNGEE. This CDR3 is built from 14 residues. J gave up 1 base and V 3 bases, and 2 bases lay outside the gene matches. Treatment given: oral pan-JAK inhibitor, 5-10 mg twice daily. Once RNA had been extracted, it was reverse transcribed into cDNA to act as the sequencing template. The method was immunoSEQ multiplex PCR; TCRdb's version includes in-frame clones alone and lacks a portion of them. Of under 150,000 clones listed, roughly 82% are singletons. On this clone: As yet, its antigen is unknown.

The study, taken as a whole, reports: Compared with normal scalp, lesional scalp had higher clonality and more expanded CD8+ clones. There were many expanded lesional clones persisting in scalp and blood during tofacitinib.

This specimen consisted of CD8+ T cells sorted from blood, obtained at week 4, from a patient treated with tofacitinib. The chain uses TRBV9 and TRBJ2-5; TRBD2 aligns across 8 bases. This TCR came from a human donor with alopecia areata. The CDR3 coding sequence is TGTGCCAGCAGCGATGGGACTAGCCAAGAGACCCAGTACTTC. This translates into CASSDGTSQETQYF.